What follows are 13 T cell receptor beta chains derived from one specimen sequenced in a study of blood T cell repertoires in COVID-19. Clones were read by immunoSEQ multiplex PCR, and TCRdb kept only the in-frame ones, dropping some. This sample carries around 130,000 clones, about 80% of them seen once, and the ten largest clones take 10% to 13%. The specimen sequenced was peripheral blood. These receptors were taken from a human donor in a cohort sampled during active COVID-19.

The rearrangement uses TRBV6-5 and TRBJ1-5, with TRBD1 as a possible D gene (6 bases). CDR3 length: 14 residues. Between the trimmed V and J ends, which lost 6 bases and 2 bases, there was a span of 11 bases. Germline loops: CDR1 MNHEY, CDR2 SVGAGI. The CDR3: CASSTTGGNQPQHF. Written as DNA, the CDR3 is TGTGCCAGCAGCACGACAGGAGGCAATCAGCCCCAGCATTTT.

The rearrangement uses TRBV6-5 and TRBJ2-7; D is uncertain. The CDR3 has 10 amino acids. Trimming stripped 8 bases from V and 3 bases from J, with 5 bases between. CDR1 is MNHEY, CDR2 SVGAGI, per germline. The CDR3 loop is CASASYEQYF. CDR3 coding DNA: TGTGCCAGCGCGAGCTACGAGCAGTACTTC.

The chain employs TRBV5-4 and TRBJ2-3; D is perhaps TRBD2 (5 bases). The CDR3 extends over 14 amino acids. In germline, CDR1 is SGHNT, CDR2 YYREEE (reference sequence). The ends were cut back, 4 bases at V and 2 bases at J, with 11 bases in the middle. The chain's CDR3 is CASSLRTDTDTQYF. The CDR3 bases are TGTGCCAGCAGCCTTAGGACTGACACAGATACGCAGTATTTT.

The chain joins TRBV5-5 to TRBJ2-5; 7 bases agree with TRBD1. J lost 2 bases, V lost 0 bases, and 1 base had no gene match. This CDR3 is built from 14 residues. Per germline, CDR1 SGHKS and CDR2 YYEKEE (reference sequence). CDR3 sequence: CASSLVTGQETQYF. CDR3 bases: TGTGCCAGCAGCTTGGTGACAGGGCAAGAGACCCAGTACTTC. Drawing the rest from reference TRBV5-5 and TRBJ2-5, the complete variable domain is DAGVTQSPTHLIKTRGQQVTLRCSPISGHKSVSWYQQVLGQGPQFIFQYYEKEERGRGNFPDRFSARQFPNYSSELNVNALLLGDSALYLCASSLVTGQETQYFGPGTRLLVL.

The chain combines TRBV19 with TRBJ2-7; the match to TRBD2 covers 8 bases. J lost 5 bases, V lost 6 bases, and 15 bases had no gene match. This CDR3 is 16 amino acids long. The germline V gene has CDR1 LNHDA and CDR2 SQIVND (reference sequence). The CDR3 DNA follows: TGTGCCAGTAGCCAGAGCGCGGGGGGCGAGGGGCACGAGCAGTACTTC. This encodes CASSQSAGGEGHEQYF.

The CDR3 coding sequence is TGTGCCATCAGTGAGCCTTCCAGTCGGGGGTTCTATGGCTACACCTTC. This codes for CAISEPSSRGFYGYTF. The chain combines TRBV10-3 with TRBJ1-2; D might be TRBD1 (5 bases). The CDR3 totals 16 residues. Per germline, CDR1 ENHRY and CDR2 SYGVKD. The V end was cut by 2 bases, the J end by 4 bases, with 17 bases between.

CDR3 in DNA: TGTGCCAGCAGCGTAGGCGGGGGGCTTCGCACAGATACGCAGTATTTT. The encoded protein is CASSVGGGLRTDTQYF. The rearrangement uses TRBV9 and TRBJ2-3, with 8 bases lining up with TRBD2. The germline CDR1 and CDR2 sequences are SGDLS and YYNGEE. Losses at the gene ends were 0 bases for V and 1 base for J; bases not matched to a gene: 4. The CDR3 length is 16 residues.

This clone was seen a single time. CDR3 nucleotide sequence: TGTGCCAGCAGCTCGGACAGGGAGAGCTCCTACGAGCAGTACTTC. Translation: CASSSDRESSYEQYF. The genes are TRBV11-3 and TRBJ2-7; 8 bases map to TRBD1. The germline V gene has CDR1 SGHNT and CDR2 YENEEA. The V segment lost 4 bases and the J segment 0 bases; nucleotides outside the gene matches: 5. The CDR3 extends over 15 amino acids. Based on the CDR3 plus reference TRBV11-3 and TRBJ2-7, the full variable domain is EAGVVQSPRYKIIEKKQPVAFWCNPISGHNTLYWYLQNLGQGPELLIRYENEEAVDDSQLPKDRFSAERLKGVDSTLKIQPAELGDSAVYLCASSSDRESSYEQYFGPGTRLTVT.

Here the CDR3 DNA reads TGCGCCAGCAGCCTTATGAGTGGTAACTATGGCTACACCTTC. As protein: CASSLMSGNYGYTF. The chain recombines TRBV5-1 with TRBJ1-2, with D uncertain. The CDR3 consists of 14 residues. Per the germline V gene, CDR1 is SGHRS and CDR2 is YFSETQ. V lost 4 bases and J lost 1, with 11 bases in between. The whole variable domain, filled in from reference TRBV5-1 and TRBJ1-2, reads KAGVTQTPRYLIKTRGQQVTLSCSPISGHRSVSWYQQTPGQGLQFLFEYFSETQRNKGNFPGRFSGRQFSNSRSEMNVSTLELGDSALYLCASSLMSGNYGYTFGSGTRLTVV.

The gene calls are TRBV13 and TRBJ2-7, with D possibly being TRBD2 (5 bases). The germline V and J ends were trimmed by 4 bases and 0 bases, with 7 bases remaining between them. CDR1 PRHDT and CDR2 FYEKMQ come from the germline V gene (reference sequence). This CDR3 has 13 residues. CDR3 residues: CASSSGLSYEQYF. The CDR3 bases are TGTGCCAGCAGCTCCGGACTCTCCTACGAGCAGTACTTC.

This chain connects TRBV5-1 to TRBJ1-6; TRBD1 agrees at 7 bases. The germline gives CDR1 SGHRS, CDR2 YFSETQ. This CDR3 is built from 15 residues. J was trimmed by 8 bases and V by 4 bases; bases with no gene match: 9. CDR3 region: CASSPVGQAHSPLHF. CDR3 nucleotide sequence: TGCGCCAGCAGCCCGGTAGGACAGGCCCATTCACCCCTCCACTTT.

The rearrangement joins TRBV2 to TRBJ1-1; 7 bases agree with TRBD1. The V segment lost 8 bases and the J segment 7 bases; nucleotides outside the gene matches: 7. From germline, CDR1 is SNHLY and CDR2 FYNNEI. CDR3 length: 12 residues. The CDR3 region is CASRGQPYEAFF. The CDR3 DNA is TGTGCCAGCCGGGGACAGCCCTATGAAGCTTTCTTT.

There are a few counts of this clone. V gene TRBV11-2 combines with J gene TRBJ1-2; D not resolved. CDR1 and CDR2 from the germline V gene are SGHAT and FQNNGV. Between the trimmed V and J ends, which lost 1 base and 8 bases, there was a span of 11 bases. The CDR3 runs 13 residues. CDR3 DNA sequence: TGTGCCAGCAGCTTAGCGGAGGGTAGAGGCTACACCTTC. As protein: CASSLAEGRGYTF.